Each of the 13 T cell receptor beta chains below was sequenced from the same sample in a study of shared T cell receptors in the human thymus. TCRdb's copy holds only in-frame clones and misses some; the assay was immunoSEQ multiplex PCR. Here the sample spans some 760,000 clones, roughly 85% being singletons. Separately, the same data were catalogued under a study of human thymus T cells.

The sample comprised thymocytes. The receptor source for this set is a girl less than two years old with a congenital heart defect.

This sequence joins TRBV5-1 and TRBJ2-7, with TRBD1 matching 8 bases. The V segment lost 0 bases and the J segment 6 bases; nucleotides outside the gene matches: 8. The CDR3 length is 15 residues. Germline-derived CDR1 and CDR2 are SGHRS and YFSETQ. DNA of the CDR3: TGCGCCAGCAGCTTGGAGGCGACAGGGGACGGCGAGCAGTACTTC. Translation: CASSLEATGDGEQYF.

This chain joins TRBV28 and TRBJ2-6; a possible D gene is TRBD2 (6 bases). Germline V lookup: CDR1 MDHEN, CDR2 SYDVKM. Trimming stripped 6 bases from V and 3 bases from J, with 15 bases between. The CDR3 is 16 residues long. CDR3 loop: CASSHGAGYGANVLTF. The CDR3 DNA is TGTGCCAGCAGCCACGGGGCGGGGTATGGGGCCAACGTCCTGACTTTC.

The chain employs TRBV5-5 and TRBJ1-3; TRBD1 agrees at 7 bases. Germline values: CDR1 SGHKS, CDR2 YYEKEE (reference sequence). J was trimmed by 6 bases and V by 0 bases; bases with no gene match: 6. The CDR3 has 15 amino acids. CDR3 protein: CASSLARTGLNTIYF. The CDR3 nucleotides are TGTGCCAGCAGCTTGGCCCGGACAGGACTAAACACCATATATTTT.

The chain joins TRBV7-6 to TRBJ2-7, with D possibly TRBD1 on 6 matching bases. CDR1 SGHVS and CDR2 FNYEAQ come from the germline V gene. Deletions cut 0 bases from V and 5 bases from J, with 14 bases between. There are 15 residues in the CDR3. The CDR3 coding sequence is TGTGCCAGCAGCTTAGCTCGGAGAGGGGGAAACGAGCAGTACTTC. As protein: CASSLARRGGNEQYF.

DNA for the CDR3: TGTGCCAGCAGCTCTAGCGGGGGGGCCTATACGCAGTATTTT. Protein product: CASSSSGGAYTQYF. This sequence joins TRBV7-3 and TRBJ2-3; the match to TRBD2 covers 12 bases. CDR1 and CDR2 (germline): SGHTA, FQGTGA. CDR3 length: 14 residues. V was pared by 4 bases and J by 7 bases, with 3 bases of the junction left unmatched.

This sequence joins TRBV10-1 and TRBJ1-1; TRBD1 is a possible D gene (6 bases). Germline assignment: CDR1 WNHNN and CDR2 SYGVQD (reference sequence). Trimming pared 6 bases from V and 3 bases from J, leaving 23 bases between. The CDR3 runs to 17 residues. The CDR3 reads CASSAGGANEVDTEAFF. In DNA, the CDR3 is TGCGCCAGCAGCGCCGGGGGGGCTAACGAGGTGGACACTGAAGCTTTCTTT.

The rearrangement links TRBV4-3 to TRBJ1-3; D is unclear. V was pared by 4 bases and J by 6 bases, with 19 bases between. CDR3 length: 16 amino acids. Germline CDR1 reads LGHNA; CDR2 reads YSLEER. CDR3: CASSPTYGQSENTIYF. The DNA of the CDR3 is TGCGCCAGCAGCCCAACGTATGGGCAATCGGAAAACACCATATATTTT.

The chain is built from TRBV6-1 and TRBJ1-4; D gene uncertain. In germline, CDR1 is MNHNS, CDR2 SASEGT. The CDR3 has 15 residues. The V gene lost 8 bases and the J gene lost 8 bases, with 21 bases spanning the gap. CDR3 coding DNA: TGTGCCAGCGCCTCCCTGACCCTCCGGAGGGAAAAACTGTTTTTT. Residues: CASASLTLRREKLFF.

A single count supports this clone. The V call is TRBV7-9, the J call TRBJ2-3; TRBD2 matches 16 bases. Germline V gives CDR1 SEHNR, CDR2 FQNEAQ (reference sequence). CDR3 length equals 17 residues. Trimming at V came to 5 bases and at J to 4 bases, leaving 6 bases not matched to a gene. The CDR3 bases are TGTGCCAGCAGCCCGGGACTAGCGGGGGGGCCAGCAGATACGCAGTATTTT. As protein: CASSPGLAGGPADTQYF.

The V call is TRBV5-6, the J call TRBJ1-2; TRBD1 might be the D (5 bases). Germline lookup yields CDR1 SGHDT and CDR2 YYEEEE. The CDR3 is made up of 18 amino acids. V lost 1 base to trimming and J lost 0 bases, with 19 bases between them. The CDR3 sequence: CASSLSPRLTEPNYGYTF. The CDR3 DNA sequence: TGTGCCAGCAGCTTGAGTCCGCGCTTGACAGAACCTAACTATGGCTACACCTTC.

This chain joins TRBV4-1 and TRBJ2-7, with D unclear. CDR1 and CDR2 from the germline V gene are MGHRA and YSYEKL. This CDR3 comprises 15 residues. V lost 0 bases and J lost 2, with 11 bases in between. Written as DNA, the CDR3 is TGCGCCAGCAGCCAAGATCTGGGCTCTACCTACGAGCAGTACTTC. Translated: CASSQDLGSTYEQYF.

V gene TRBV6-1 combines with J gene TRBJ1-2, with 9 positions matching TRBD1. The CDR3 totals 19 residues. J lost 7 bases, V lost 1 base, and 19 bases had no gene match. Germline values: CDR1 MNHNS, CDR2 SASEGT. CDR3 in amino acids: CASSEDAPRTGAAGLGYTF. The CDR3 region has the DNA TGTGCCAGCAGTGAAGATGCACCCCGGACAGGGGCCGCCGGTCTTGGCTACACCTTC.

The J gene is TRBJ2-1, the V gene TRBV7-2; TRBD2 matches 8 bases. After removal of 1 base from V and 4 bases from J, the junction contained 15 bases not matched to a gene. The germline V gene encodes CDR1 SGHTA and CDR2 FQGNSA. The CDR3 length is 19 residues. CDR3 region: CASSLVWSEERGPYNEQFF. The DNA of the CDR3 is TGTGCCAGCAGCTTAGTTTGGTCTGAGGAGCGGGGGCCTTACAATGAGCAGTTCTTC.